A selection of T cell receptor beta chains follows, all from one sample in a study of cytomegalovirus exposure and HLA in healthy donors. Profiled with immunoSEQ multiplex PCR; TCRdb holds only in-frame clones, not every one. The data hold roughly 160,000 clones, with 80% observed a single time. The sequencing input was PBMCs. These receptors all come from a man aged 18 to 30 in good health and CMV-seropositive. Both conserved end residues are part of each CDR3. The order of the fields is clone size, D gene, J gene, V gene, CDR3 DNA, CDR3 protein. A D gene is named only where the DNA matches it firmly. Clone sizes are given selectively: once, few, many, or a class where the clone is expanded.

.	.	TRBJ1-5	TRBV11-2	TGTGCCAGCAGCGAAGGGGGTATCCAGCCCCAGCATTTT	CASSEGGIQPQHF
.	.	TRBJ1-5	TRBV15	TGTGCCACCAGCAGTTCGTGGGGCCTTCAGCCCCAGCATTTT	CATSSSWGLQPQHF
.	TRBD1	TRBJ1-5	TRBV19	TGTGCCAGTAGTACCCATAAGGGAGACAGGGGGCAGAGGGATCAGCCCCAGCATTTT	CASSTHKGDRGQRDQPQHF
.	TRBD1	TRBJ1-5	TRBV6-5	TGTGCCAGCAGTTACTCCCAGGGGGGATTAGAGCCCCAGCATTTT	CASSYSQGGLEPQHF
.	TRBD1	TRBJ1-1	TRBV19	TGTGCCAGTAGTATAGTAGACAGGGGGAGCACTGAAGCTTTCTTT	CASSIVDRGSTEAFF
.	.	TRBJ2-2	TRBV2	TGTGCCAGCACCCAGGGGACCCAAAGGATCACCGGGGAGCTGTTTTTT	CASTQGTQRITGELFF
.	.	TRBJ1-4	TRBV10-3	TGTGCCATCGGAGGCAGCCCCAATGAAAAACTGTTTTTT	CAIGGSPNEKLFF
.	TRBD1	TRBJ2-7	TRBV11-2	TGTGCCTCACAGGGGGCCTACGAGCAGTACTTC	CASQGAYEQYF
.	.	TRBJ2-1	TRBV29-1	TGCAGCGTTGAACGGGACTCCACTCCTAGGAAGCAGTTCTTC	CSVERDSTPRKQFF
.	.	TRBJ1-1	TRBV6-1	TGTGCCAGCACTTCGGGGGGGCGCTTCACTGAAGCTTTCTTT	CASTSGGRFTEAFF
once	.	TRBJ1-5	TRBV29-1	TGCAGCGTGACTAGTGATGCGGCCCAGCATTTT	CSVTSDAAQHF
.	TRBD1	TRBJ1-4	TRBV7-2	TGTGCCAGCAGCCTCGACAGGGGGCCAATTGAAAAACTGTTTTTT	CASSLDRGPIEKLFF
.	.	TRBJ2-2	TRBV4-1	TGCGCCAGCAGCCAAGATCCGAGTACTGCAGGAGGGGAGCTGTTTTTT	CASSQDPSTAGGELFF
once	.	TRBJ2-7	TRBV5-1	TGCGCCAGCAGCTCCGACTACACCTACGAGCAGTACTTC	CASSSDYTYEQYF
.	.	TRBJ1-5	TRBV18	TGTGCCAGCTCACCACGGGCGCTCCTCTATAGCAATCAGCCCCAGCATTTT	CASSPRALLYSNQPQHF
few	TRBD1	TRBJ1-4	TRBV11-2	TGTGCCAGCAGCCCGCAGACAGGGTATGAAAAACTGTTTTTT	CASSPQTGYEKLFF